This T cell receptor (beta chain) was retrieved from a study of shared clonotypes between healthy human individuals. The CDR3 contains 16 residues. Trimming took off 4 bases at V and 1 base at J, with 11 bases between the two ends. Germline CDR1 reads SGHTA; CDR2 reads FQGNSA. Clones were read by immunoSEQ multiplex PCR, and TCRdb kept only the in-frame ones, dropping some. Here the sample spans 2 million to 2.5 million clones, nearly 97% being singletons. This clonotype was obtained from a young man in good health. V and J are TRBV7-2 and TRBJ1-6, with D perhaps TRBD1 (5 bases). What was sequenced was naive CD4+ T cells sorted from blood. Regarding subset: CD45RA+ positively selected. The CDR3 bases are TGTGCCAGCAGCTCCCGGGGGGGATCCTATAATTCACCCCTCCACTTT. Its protein is CASSSRGGSYNSPLHF.